Listed here are 10 T cell receptor beta chains from one sample, sequenced in a study of blood T cell repertoires in COVID-19. The repertoire was sequenced with immunoSEQ multiplex PCR; TCRdb's copy has only in-frame clones and lacks some. The repertoire consists of 300,000 to 450,000 clones, with around 85% occurring once and the leading ten covering 3% to 4.5%. Sequenced material: peripheral blood. These receptors were obtained from a woman between 18 and 29 years old with acute or convalescent COVID-19.

This CDR3 is CASTPRLAEDTQYF. The CDR3 nucleotides read TGTGCCAGCACCCCGAGACTAGCGGAAGATACGCAGTATTTT. V is TRBV6-5 and J is TRBJ2-3; 9 bases align to TRBD2. CDR1 and CDR2 (germline): MNHEY, SVGAGI. The trim removed 7 bases at V and 5 bases at J, leaving 7 bases unmatched. The CDR3 totals 14 residues.

In its sample, this clone was seen a few times. The chain links TRBV11-2 to TRBJ1-2; D is possibly TRBD1 (5 bases). V lost 8 bases to trimming and J lost 8 bases, with 18 bases between them. CDR1 and CDR2 (germline): SGHAT, FQNNGV. CDR3 size: 13 residues. DNA of the CDR3: TGTGCCAGCGGGTCCGGGACTTATCACGGCTACACCTTC. Its translation is CASGSGTYHGYTF.

The rearrangement links TRBV19 to TRBJ1-2, with TRBD1 matching over 7 bases. This CDR3 region has 15 residues. Germline V CDR1 and CDR2: LNHDA, SQIVND (reference sequence). Trimming removed 8 bases from V and 4 bases from J; junction bases left unmatched: 13. CDR3 nucleotides: TGTGCCAGTCATCCAAGGGGGCGCCTCGGCTATGGCTACACCTTC. It translates to CASHPRGRLGYGYTF.

J is TRBJ1-1 and V is TRBV2; TRBD1 might be the D (5 bases). Germline values: CDR1 SNHLY, CDR2 FYNNEI. V was trimmed by 6 bases and J by 0 bases, leaving 11 bases between them. The CDR3 is 14 residues long. Here the CDR3 DNA reads TGTGCCAGCAGGAGGACATTTATGAACACTGAAGCTTTCTTT. This gives the protein CASRRTFMNTEAFF.

This clone was counted once. The same CDR3 is also encoded by other DNA sequences in this sample. The chain carries TRBV2 and TRBJ1-5, with unresolved D. The germline gives CDR1 SNHLY, CDR2 FYNNEI. This CDR3 has 14 amino acids. V was shortened by 1 base and J by 0 bases, with 4 bases between the two germline ends. This CDR3 is CASSEGSSNQPQHF. In DNA form, the CDR3 reads TGTGCCAGCAGTGAAGGGAGTAGCAATCAGCCCCAGCATTTT. The variable domain in full, with the rest retrieved from reference TRBV2 and TRBJ1-5, is EPEVTQTPSHQVTQMGQEVILRCVPISNHLYFYWYRQILGQKVEFLVSFYNNEISEKSEIFDDQFSVERPDGSNFTLKIRSTKLEDSAMYFCASSEGSSNQPQHFGDGTRLSIL.

The chain links TRBV25-1 to TRBJ1-3; 10 bases align to TRBD1. Germline V gene sequence: CDR1 MGHDK, CDR2 SYGVNS. The junction had 7 bases not matched to a gene; V was cut back by 3 bases and J by 2 bases. The CDR3 is made up of 17 amino acids. The CDR3 here is CASSDGGTGAPGNTIYF. CDR3 DNA: TGTGCCAGCAGTGATGGGGGGACAGGGGCTCCTGGAAACACCATATATTTT.

The chain employs TRBV5-6 and TRBJ2-1; TRBD1 agrees at 12 bases. The germline CDR1 and CDR2 sequences are SGHDT and YYEEEE. V dropped 3 bases and J dropped 10; count of bases not matched to a gene: 2. The CDR3 is made up of 13 amino acids. CDR3 coding DNA: TGTGCCAGCAGCTGGGGGACAGGGGGCGAGCAGTTCTTC. Amino acid sequence: CASSWGTGGEQFF.

In its sample, this clone was seen a few times. This chain links TRBV18 with TRBJ1-6; D possibly corresponds to TRBD1 (6 bases). The CDR3 runs to 13 residues. The V gene lost 2 bases and the J gene lost 10 bases, with 9 bases spanning the gap. Looked up from germline, CDR1 is KGHSH and CDR2 is LQKENI. CDR3 bases: TGTGCCAGCTCACCAGGGACAAGGTCACCCCTCCACTTT. It encodes CASSPGTRSPLHF.

V is TRBV24-1 and J is TRBJ2-1; TRBD2 matches 15 bases. Unmatched junction bases numbered 10, after V lost 3 bases and J lost 8 bases. The CDR3 is 18 amino acids. Germline lookup yields CDR1 KGHDR and CDR2 SFDVKD. CDR3 DNA: TGTGCCACCAGTGATAATGGACTAGCGGGGGGGCAAACCGATGAGCAGTTCTTC. It translates to CATSDNGLAGGQTDEQFF.

This clone was picked up one time. V usage is TRBV6-2 or TRBV6-3 and J usage is TRBJ1-1, with 8 bases matching TRBD1. This CDR3 contains 16 residues. Germline V gives CDR1 MNHEY, CDR2 SVGEGT. V lost 4 bases, J lost 4 bases, and 11 bases stayed unmatched. CDR3 in DNA: TGTGCCAGCAGTTCGGACAGGGTGGGTGACGGCACTGAAGCTTTCTTT. This gives the protein CASSSDRVGDGTEAFF.